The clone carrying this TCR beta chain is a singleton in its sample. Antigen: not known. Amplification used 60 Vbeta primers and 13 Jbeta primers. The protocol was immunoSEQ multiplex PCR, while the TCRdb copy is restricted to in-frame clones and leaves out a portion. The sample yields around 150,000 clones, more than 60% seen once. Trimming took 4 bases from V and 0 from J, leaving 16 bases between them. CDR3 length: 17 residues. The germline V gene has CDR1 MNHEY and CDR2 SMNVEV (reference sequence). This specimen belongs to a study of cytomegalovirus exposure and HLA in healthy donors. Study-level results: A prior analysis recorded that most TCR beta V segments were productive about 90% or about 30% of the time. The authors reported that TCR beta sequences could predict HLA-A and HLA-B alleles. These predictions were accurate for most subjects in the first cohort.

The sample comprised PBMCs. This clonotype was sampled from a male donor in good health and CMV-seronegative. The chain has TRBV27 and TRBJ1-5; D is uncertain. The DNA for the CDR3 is TGTGCCAGCAGTTCTACCCGAGGACGGGATAGCAATCAGCCCCAGCATTTT. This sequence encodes CASSSTRGRDSNQPQHF.